These 27 T cell receptor beta chains were all obtained from the same sample, sequenced in a study of blood T cell repertoires in COVID-19. Clones were read by immunoSEQ multiplex PCR, and TCRdb kept only the in-frame ones, dropping some. The sample shows almost 300,000 clones, around 87% of them seen only once. Sequencing was done on a sample of peripheral blood. Receptor source: a man in his sixties or seventies with acute or convalescent COVID-19.

This sequence joins TRBV10-3 and TRBJ1-1; 7 positions match TRBD1. The CDR3 totals 17 residues. The ends lost 3 bases at V and 6 bases at J; junction bases unmatched: 16. The V gene's germline CDR1 is ENHRY and CDR2 SYGVKD. CDR3 protein: CAISDRDRPEFTAEAFF. DNA for the CDR3: TGTGCCATCAGTGACCGGGACAGACCTGAATTCACTGCTGAAGCTTTCTTT.

CDR3 region: CASSLDSGGGPYNEQFF. CDR3 bases: TGTGCCAGCAGCTTGGATTCAGGAGGTGGGCCCTACAATGAGCAGTTCTTC. This chain links TRBV5-4 with TRBJ2-1; TRBD2 might be the D (5 bases). This CDR3 has 17 amino acids. Germline V CDR1 and CDR2: SGHNT, YYREEE (reference sequence). Trimming cost V 0 bases and J 2 bases, with 15 bases left between them.

To note about this clone: The same CDR3 also results from other DNA sequences found in this sample. This chain joins TRBV30 and TRBJ2-5; possibly TRBD2 for D (6 bases). CDR3 length: 13 amino acids. Trimming cost V 3 bases and J 2 bases, with 10 bases left between them. In germline, CDR1 is GTSNPN, CDR2 SVGIG (reference sequence). As DNA, the CDR3 is TGTGCCTGGAGATCGCGGGGACAAGAGACCCAGTACTTC. It encodes CAWRSRGQETQYF.

The V and J genes are TRBV18 and TRBJ2-5; the match to TRBD1 covers 8 bases. The CDR3 totals 15 residues. V shed 4 bases, J shed 4 bases, and the junction held 8 bases outside the gene matches. Per germline, CDR1 KGHSH and CDR2 LQKENI. CDR3 residues: CASSLAGGVGETQYF. The CDR3 DNA is TGTGCCAGCTCACTAGCAGGGGGCGTGGGAGAGACCCAGTACTTC.

This clone was detected a few times. The V call is TRBV29-1, the J call TRBJ1-5; no firm D call. V gave up 0 bases and J gave up 9 bases, with 9 bases separating them. This CDR3 has 12 residues. CDR1 is SQVTM and CDR2 is ANQGSEA in the germline V gene. DNA for the CDR3: TGCAGCGTTGAAGATCTACCCACGCCCCAGCATTTT. It translates to CSVEDLPTPQHF. The whole variable domain, remainder taken from reference TRBV29-1 and TRBJ1-5, is SAVISQKPSRDICQRGTSLTIQCQVDSQVTMMFWYRQQPGQSLTLIATANQGSEATYESGFVIDKFPISRPNLTFSTLTVSNMSPEDSSIYLCSVEDLPTPQHFGDGTRLSIL.

The V gene is TRBV5-8, the J gene TRBJ1-1, with D unclear. CDR1 is SGHTS, CDR2 YDEGEE, per germline. V lost 1 base, J lost 8 bases, and 12 bases lay in between. This CDR3 has 13 amino acids. In DNA, the CDR3 is TGTGCCAGCAGCTTGAGTGGTGGCACGGAAGCTTTCTTT. The encoded protein is CASSLSGGTEAFF.

This clone appeared once. The V call is TRBV19, the J call TRBJ2-1; D possibly corresponds to TRBD1 (6 bases). Germline loops: CDR1 LNHDA, CDR2 SQIVND (reference sequence). The V end was cut by 5 bases, the J end by 5 bases, with 13 bases between. The CDR3 totals 14 residues. The chain's CDR3 is CASSPTDRHNEQFF. The CDR3 DNA reads TGTGCCAGTAGTCCAACGGACAGACACAATGAGCAGTTCTTC.

This sequence joins TRBV30 and TRBJ1-2; D is uncertain. Germline lookup yields CDR1 GTSNPN and CDR2 SVGIG (reference sequence). V shed 3 bases and J shed 2 bases, with 10 bases lying between them. CDR3 length equals 13 residues. The CDR3 reads CAWRWSGNYGYTF. The CDR3 DNA follows: TGTGCCTGGAGATGGTCGGGGAACTATGGCTACACCTTC.

The chain recombines TRBV27 with TRBJ1-2, with D maybe TRBD1 (6 bases). CDR1 is MNHEY and CDR2 is SMNVEV in the germline V gene (reference sequence). The CDR3 consists of 13 residues. Trimming left V 2 bases short and J 8 bases short, with 12 bases between. CDR3 sequence reads: CASSLVGASGYTF. CDR3 in DNA: TGTGCCAGCAGTTTAGTGGGGGCGTCCGGCTACACCTTC.

The chain is built from TRBV18 and TRBJ1-1; D is possibly TRBD1 (6 bases). The germline V gene has CDR1 KGHSH and CDR2 LQKENI. Trimming took off 4 bases at V and 4 bases at J, with 10 bases between the two ends. This CDR3 contains 13 residues. CDR3 nucleotides: TGTGCCAGCTCACTACAGGGTAGCACTGAAGCTTTCTTT. It encodes CASSLQGSTEAFF.

The CDR3 nucleotides are TGTGCCAGCAGTTACCACAACTCCTACGAGCAGTACTTC. Translation: CASSYHNSYEQYF. This chain connects TRBV6-2 or TRBV6-3 to TRBJ2-7, with unresolved D. The germline V gene has CDR1 MNHEY and CDR2 SVGEGT. This CDR3 has 13 amino acids. Deletions cut 2 bases from V and 0 bases from J, with 5 bases between.

J is TRBJ2-2 and V is TRBV7-3; D is possibly TRBD1 (5 bases). The V end was cut by 5 bases, the J end by 5 bases, with 6 bases between. This CDR3 comprises 12 residues. The germline V gene has CDR1 SGHTA and CDR2 FQGTGA. The DNA of the CDR3 is TGTGCCAGCAGCCCAGGGACCGGGGAGCTGTTTTTT. This translates into CASSPGTGELFF.

This clone was detected a few times. This chain joins TRBV28 and TRBJ1-5, with TRBD1 as a possible D gene (6 bases). CDR1 and CDR2 (germline): MDHEN, SYDVKM. The CDR3 is 13 residues long. V was cut by 2 bases and J by 4 bases, with 6 bases left in between. The DNA of the CDR3 is TGTGCCAGCAGTTTAACAGGGAATCAGCCCCAGCATTTT. Translation: CASSLTGNQPQHF.

The chain combines TRBV21-1 with TRBJ1-2; the DNA was not used to check the table's D call, TRBD1. TRBV21-1 is reported as a pseudogene. The CDR3 covers 14 residues. The CDR3 DNA reads as TGTGCCAGCAGCACCCGGGACAGGTCGAATGGCTACACCTTC. Translated, it gives CASSTRDRSNGYTF.

The chain links TRBV7-3 to TRBJ1-2, with TRBD1 matching 9 bases. V trimming: 5 bases; J trimming: 8 bases; junction bases outside the gene matches: 6. CDR1 is SGHTA and CDR2 is FQGTGA in the germline V gene. This CDR3 contains 13 residues. DNA of the CDR3: TGTGCCAGCAGCCCGGACAGGGGAATAGGCTACACCTTC. Protein product: CASSPDRGIGYTF.

The chain joins TRBV7-2 to TRBJ2-7; 8 bases align to TRBD2. V lost 1 base to trimming and J lost 3 bases; unmatched junction nucleotides: 5. CDR3 length: 15 residues. CDR1 SGHTA and CDR2 FQGNSA come from the germline V gene. In nucleotides, the CDR3 is TGTGCCAGCAGCTTAGGCAGCGGGAGTCTCTACGAGCAGTACTTC. This translates into CASSLGSGSLYEQYF.

The J gene is TRBJ2-4, the V gene TRBV7-2, with D possibly TRBD2 on 5 matching bases. Trimming left V 5 bases short and J 6 bases short, with 17 bases between. The V gene's germline CDR1 is SGHTA and CDR2 FQGNSA. The CDR3 has 15 residues. CDR3: CASSAAVSLGNIQYF. CDR3 nucleotide sequence: TGTGCCAGCAGCGCAGCGGTGTCTCTCGGAAACATTCAGTACTTC.

The chain links TRBV5-1 to TRBJ2-3; possible D gene TRBD2, 6 bases. CDR1 is SGHRS, CDR2 YFSETQ, per germline. There are 15 residues in the CDR3. With 4 bases removed from V and 0 bases from J, the gap between germline ends came to 12 bases. The CDR3 here is CASSAGTASTDTQYF. CDR3 DNA sequence: TGCGCCAGCAGCGCGGGGACCGCGAGCACAGATACGCAGTATTTT.

The chain links TRBV6-5 to TRBJ1-4; D might be TRBD1 (6 bases). Per germline, CDR1 MNHEY and CDR2 SVGAGI. The V end was cut by 2 bases, the J end by 8 bases, with 15 bases between. This CDR3 has 15 residues. The CDR3 region is CASSYGGQLGEKLFF. The CDR3 region has the DNA TGTGCCAGCAGTTACGGCGGACAGTTGGGGGAAAAACTGTTTTTT.

The rearrangement links TRBV28 to TRBJ2-5; 8 bases line up with TRBD2. V shed 6 bases, J shed 7 bases, and the junction held 19 bases outside the gene matches. CDR3 length equals 17 residues. Germline CDR1 is MDHEN and CDR2 is SYDVKM. The CDR3 here is CASRLLAAQPSVGTQYF. The CDR3 coding sequence is TGTGCCAGCAGATTACTAGCGGCCCAACCTTCAGTTGGGACCCAGTACTTC.

The gene calls are TRBV6-6 and TRBJ2-1, with a weak D call TRBD1 (6 bases). Germline lookup yields CDR1 MNHNY and CDR2 SVGAGI (reference sequence). The germline V and J ends were trimmed by 2 bases and 8 bases, with 10 bases remaining between them. The CDR3 runs 13 residues. The CDR3 sequence is CASSYHRDHEQFF. CDR3 sequence (DNA): TGTGCCAGCAGTTACCACAGGGACCATGAGCAGTTCTTC.

This clone was seen only a few times. The chain is built from TRBV18 and TRBJ1-3; 8 nucleotides match TRBD1. There are 15 residues in the CDR3. V lost 6 bases and J lost 0; bases outside the gene matches: 4. The V gene's germline CDR1 is KGHSH and CDR2 LQKENI. The CDR3 loop is CASSAGTGSGNTIYF. DNA for the CDR3: TGTGCCAGCTCGGCAGGGACAGGCTCTGGAAACACCATATATTTT. Based on the CDR3 plus reference TRBV18 and TRBJ1-3, the full variable domain is NAGVMQNPRHLVRRRGQEARLRCSPMKGHSHVYWYRQLPEEGLKFMVYLQKENIIDESGMPKERFSAEFPKEGPSILRIQQVVRGDSAAYFCASSAGTGSGNTIYFGEGSWLTVV.

V is TRBV18 and J is TRBJ2-5, with D perhaps matching TRBD2 (7 bases). Germline V gene sequence: CDR1 KGHSH, CDR2 LQKENI. This CDR3 has 14 residues. Trimming removed 1 base from V and 4 bases from J, with 10 bases in between. The CDR3 protein is CASSPRGGGETQYF. The CDR3 bases are TGTGCCAGCTCACCACGCGGGGGCGGAGAGACCCAGTACTTC.

Only one count was recorded for this clone. The CDR3 nucleotides read TGTGCCATCCGGACTAGCGGGAACAATGAGCAGTTCTTC. Its translation is CAIRTSGNNEQFF. The J gene is TRBJ2-1, the V gene TRBV19; 12 bases map to TRBD2. Germline values: CDR1 LNHDA, CDR2 SQIVND (reference sequence). V shed 10 bases and J 5 bases; nucleotides not matched to a gene: 3. The CDR3 length is 13 residues.

The chain has TRBV25-1 and TRBJ1-5; TRBD1 aligns across 7 bases. With V trimmed by 6 bases and J by 5 bases, 7 bases remained unmatched. The CDR3 sequence is 14 residues long. CDR1 MGHDK and CDR2 SYGVNS come from the germline V gene. This chain's CDR3 is CASRAQGIDQPQHF. As DNA, the CDR3 is TGTGCCAGCAGGGCACAGGGGATTGATCAGCCCCAGCATTTT.

The chain links TRBV5-1 to TRBJ2-5, with D possibly being TRBD1 (6 bases). The CDR3 runs 14 residues. Looked up from germline, CDR1 is SGHRS and CDR2 is YFSETQ. V was cut by 3 bases and J by 5 bases, with 14 bases left in between. As DNA, the CDR3 is TGCGCCAGCAGCTCCTCGGGACATAAGGAGACCCAGTACTTC. This gives the protein CASSSSGHKETQYF.

The V and J genes are TRBV19 and TRBJ1-2; possibly TRBD1 for D (6 bases). The V and J ends lost 5 bases and 4 bases respectively, with 14 bases between them. The CDR3 runs to 14 residues. The germline V gene has CDR1 LNHDA and CDR2 SQIVND (reference sequence). CDR3 residues: CASSEQGYLYGYTF. The CDR3 nucleotides read TGTGCCAGTAGTGAACAGGGTTATCTCTATGGCTACACCTTC.